What follows are 21 T cell receptor beta chains derived from one specimen sequenced in a study of T cells in Graves' hyperthyroidism and ophthalmopathy. What was amplified from RNA transcripts were TCR beta CDR3 regions. The HTBI primer set was used in a first-round RT-PCR of the TCR CDR3. TCRdb fed the multiplex PCR reads into MiXCR, producing one record per CDR3 protein. The sample carries some 490,000 distinct CDR3 sequences, around a fifth recorded once. The sequenced sample consisted of blood. The receptor source for this set is a woman between 70 and 85 years old with Graves' ophthalmopathy.

This clonotype was seen only once. This chain connects TRBV15 to TRBJ1-1; the D gene is possibly TRBD1 (6 bases). CDR3 length equals 15 residues. Trimming took off 0 bases at V and 5 bases at J, with 13 bases between the two ends. Per germline, CDR1 LNHNV and CDR2 YYDKDF (reference sequence). CDR3 nucleotides: TGTGCCACCAGCAGAGATGGGTGGGGGGCGACTGAAGCTTTCTTT. Residues: CATSRDGWGATEAFF.

This clonotype was observed at least ten times. The V and J genes are TRBV12-3 or TRBV12-4 and TRBJ2-1; possible D gene TRBD2, 6 bases. There are 13 residues in the CDR3. The V end lost 6 bases, the J end lost 5 bases, and 11 bases lay between the germline ends. The CDR3 loop reads CASSRGTNNEQFF. The CDR3 DNA reads as TGTGCCAGCAGCCGGGGGACGAACAATGAGCAGTTCTTC.

The CDR3 is CASSSGGLGEKLFF. CDR3 sequence (DNA): TGTGCCAGCAGTTCAGGGGGCTTGGGGGAAAAACTGTTTTTT. This chain connects TRBV28 to TRBJ1-4; 8 nucleotides line up with TRBD1. This CDR3 region has 14 residues. Per the germline V gene, CDR1 is MDHEN and CDR2 is SYDVKM. V lost 4 bases, J lost 8 bases, and 6 bases stayed unmatched.

Of note for this clonotype: A read error may explain this, as a much larger clone is one base away. V usage is TRBV11-2 and J usage is TRBJ2-7; D is unclear. TRBJ2-1 matches the DNA end more closely, so the J call is doubtful. This CDR3 is built from 13 residues. Germline CDR1 is SGHAT and CDR2 is FQNNGV. In DNA form, the CDR3 reads TGTGCCAGCAGCCCTCTAAGCTCCTACGAGCAGTTCTTC. This translates into CASSPLSSYEQFF.

This clonotype was counted ten times or more. V usage is TRBV28 and J usage is TRBJ1-1; D is unresolved. The germline V gene encodes CDR1 MDHEN and CDR2 SYDVKM. Trimming took off 7 bases at V and 3 bases at J, with 18 bases between the two ends. The CDR3 loop spans 15 amino acids. This CDR3 reads CASTRTTVFYTEAFF. The CDR3 DNA reads TGTGCCAGCACCAGAACAACGGTCTTTTACACTGAAGCTTTCTTT. Full variable domain (outside the CDR3, taken from reference TRBV28 and TRBJ1-1): DVKVTQSSRYLVKRTGEKVFLECVQDMDHENMFWYRQDPGLGLRLIYFSYDVKMKEKGDIPEGYSVSREKKERFSLILESASTNQTSMYLCASTRTTVFYTEAFFGQGTRLTVV.

This clonotype appeared a few times. The V call is TRBV30, the J call TRBJ1-1; D is uncertain. This CDR3 is built from 13 residues. Per germline, CDR1 GTSNPN and CDR2 SVGIG (reference sequence). The V end was cut by 4 bases, the J end by 1 base, with 10 bases between. The CDR3 loop is CAWIAGPNTEAFF. The CDR3 DNA sequence: TGTGCCTGGATAGCCGGGCCGAACACTGAAGCTTTCTTT.

This clonotype has only a few counts. The rearrangement uses TRBV27 and TRBJ2-7; D uncertain. This CDR3 is built from 15 residues. The germline V gene encodes CDR1 MNHEY and CDR2 SMNVEV (reference sequence). Trimming cost V 4 bases and J 2 bases, with 15 bases left between them. This CDR3 reads CASSSLVLSPYEQYF. CDR3 DNA sequence: TGTGCCAGCAGTTCTCTGGTTCTGTCCCCCTACGAGCAGTACTTC.

This clonotype was seen a few times. One junction end disagrees with the germline gene, perhaps due to a read error. The rearrangement links TRBV6-1 to TRBJ1-1; a weak D match, TRBD1 (5 bases). There are 14 residues in the CDR3. Germline-derived CDR1 and CDR2 are MNHNS and SASEGT. Here the CDR3 reads CASSSPGGNAEAFF. In DNA, the CDR3 is TGTGCCAGCAGTAGCCCTGGGGGGAACGCTGAAGCTTTCTTT.

The sample holds many counts of this clonotype. V is TRBV12-5 and J is TRBJ2-2; TRBD1 agrees at 7 bases. The V segment lost 2 bases and the J segment 0 bases; nucleotides outside the gene matches: 9. The CDR3 loop spans 18 amino acids. From germline, CDR1 is LGHNT and CDR2 FRNRAP. CDR3 residues: CASGLIHWGTANTGELFF. The DNA of the CDR3 is TGTGCTAGTGGTTTGATTCATTGGGGGACAGCGAACACCGGGGAGCTGTTTTTT.

This clonotype was picked up a small number of times. The genes are TRBV20-1 and TRBJ1-5; a weak D match, TRBD1 (5 bases). Germline V gene sequence: CDR1 DFQATT, CDR2 SNEGSKA (reference sequence). V lost 3 bases and J lost 6, with 12 bases in between. This CDR3 spans 13 amino acids. The CDR3 bases are TGCAGTGCTAGGTTCAGGGTCGGTCAGCCCCAGCATTTT. Translating it yields CSARFRVGQPQHF.

This clonotype was seen repeatedly, ten times or more. J is TRBJ1-2 and V is TRBV28; 7 bases fit TRBD1. This CDR3 comprises 13 residues. Germline assignment: CDR1 MDHEN and CDR2 SYDVKM. The V gene end was trimmed by 6 bases and the J gene end by 4 bases; junction bases not matched to a gene: 5. CDR3 sequence reads: CASRPGQPYGYTF. The CDR3, as DNA: TGTGCCAGCAGGCCGGGACAGCCCTATGGCTACACCTTC.

The rearrangement joins TRBV30 to TRBJ2-6, with D perhaps given as TRBD1 or TRBD2 (6 bases each). This CDR3 region has 14 residues. V was clipped by 8 bases and J by 1 base, with 12 bases between them. Germline-derived CDR1 and CDR2 are GTSNPN and SVGIG (reference sequence). The CDR3 sequence is CARRGGSGANVLTF. CDR3 bases: TGTGCCCGCCGAGGGGGGTCTGGGGCCAACGTCCTGACTTTC.

This clonotype was observed a single time. The chain recombines TRBV18 with TRBJ2-5; TRBD2 might be the D (5 bases). Trimming cost V 1 base and J 4 bases, with 10 bases left between them. CDR1 is KGHSH, CDR2 LQKENI, per germline. The CDR3 runs 14 residues. The CDR3 spells CASSPREGGETQYF. The CDR3 region has the DNA TGTGCCAGCTCACCACGAGAAGGAGGAGAGACCCAGTACTTC.

J is TRBJ2-7 and V is TRBV7-2, with D unclear. Germline V gene sequence: CDR1 SGHTA, CDR2 FQGNSA. The CDR3 runs 16 residues. V lost 2 bases to trimming and J lost 3 bases, with 17 bases between them. The CDR3 DNA is TGTGCCAGCAGCTTAACTGAGGACGGATCCTTCTACGAGCAGTACTTC. Its protein product is CASSLTEDGSFYEQYF.

This clonotype has more than one count but fewer than ten. CDR3 in DNA: TGCAGTGCTAGAGATCCATCGGTAAACACCATATATTTT. Its translation is CSARDPSVNTIYF. The chain joins TRBV20-1 to TRBJ1-3; D is ambiguous. Germline CDR1 reads DFQATT; CDR2 reads SNEGSKA (reference sequence). The CDR3 is 13 amino acids. Trimming stripped 0 bases from V and 6 bases from J, with 9 bases between.

In this sample, this clonotype turned up many times. The chain joins TRBV12-3 or TRBV12-4 to TRBJ1-4; 10 bases align to TRBD1. The J segment lost 0 bases and the V segment lost 4 bases, leaving 14 bases of the junction unmatched. This CDR3 has 20 residues. CDR3 protein: CASSSWGPGTGVSTNEKLFF. CDR3 DNA: TGTGCCAGCAGTTCATGGGGGCCCGGGACAGGGGTATCAACTAATGAAAAACTGTTTTTT.

The V call is TRBV7-9, the J call TRBJ1-6; TRBD1 agrees at 11 bases. The CDR3 covers 15 residues. J gave up 6 bases and V 4 bases, and 2 bases lay outside the gene matches. Germline CDR1 SEHNR, CDR2 FQNEAQ (reference sequence). The CDR3 DNA follows: TGTGCCAGCAGCTCGGACAGGGGGCCTAATTCACCCCTCCACTTT. It yields the protein CASSSDRGPNSPLHF.

This clonotype was counted many times. The chain employs TRBV20-1 and TRBJ2-5; D might be TRBD1 or TRBD2, each matching 5 bases. The CDR3 is made up of 15 amino acids. Trimming took off 2 bases at V and 5 bases at J, with 18 bases between the two ends. The germline gives CDR1 DFQATT, CDR2 SNEGSKA (reference sequence). CDR3 sequence reads: CSARSGTDIGETQYF. The CDR3 region has the DNA TGCAGTGCTAGATCCGGGACGGACATTGGGGAGACCCAGTACTTC.

The V call is TRBV7-2, the J call TRBJ2-5; no reliable D call. Germline loops: CDR1 SGHTA, CDR2 FQGNSA. V lost 6 bases, J lost 1 base, and 9 bases lay in between. This CDR3 has 13 amino acids. The CDR3 sequence: CASSRATQETQYF. CDR3 nucleotides: TGTGCCAGCAGTAGGGCAACCCAAGAGACCCAGTACTTC.

This clonotype was found many times. This sequence joins TRBV2 and TRBJ2-5, with 7 bases aligning to TRBD1. This CDR3 has 13 residues. Germline assignment: CDR1 SNHLY and CDR2 FYNNEI. The V gene end was trimmed by 7 bases and the J gene end by 2 bases; junction bases not matched to a gene: 4. As DNA, the CDR3 is TGTGCCAGCATTGTGACAGGGCAAGAGACCCAGTACTTC. Encoded protein: CASIVTGQETQYF.

There are a few counts of this clonotype. The chain combines TRBV9 with TRBJ2-7; TRBD2 aligns across 10 bases. The CDR3 runs to 14 residues. Germline CDR1 is SGDLS and CDR2 is YYNGEE. The ends lost 0 bases at V and 5 bases at J; junction bases unmatched: 2. The CDR3 reads CASSVDGTSDEQYF. For the CDR3, the DNA is TGTGCCAGCAGCGTAGATGGGACTAGCGACGAGCAGTACTTC.